This T cell receptor beta chain was identified in a study of blood T cell repertoires in COVID-19. The overall study: Sources were T cells, B-cell-depleted T cells, or PBMCs; the material itself was cDNA or gDNA.

After removal of 5 bases from V and 4 bases from J, the junction contained 10 bases not matched to a gene. This CDR3 has 17 residues. The V gene's germline CDR1 is LGHDT and CDR2 YNNKEL (reference sequence). This clone was recorded once. Measured with immunoSEQ multiplex PCR; TCRdb has only the in-frame clones, and not every one. The top ten clones hold under 15% of a sample with hundreds of thousands of clones, around nine tenths of them seen once. Sequencing was carried out using peripheral blood. The TCR originated in a woman aged 55-69 years with acute or convalescent COVID-19. The chain couples TRBV3-1 (or the pseudogene TRBV3-2) to TRBJ2-5; 13 bases fit TRBD2. CDR3 region: CASSLGLAGAGGETQYF. The DNA for the CDR3 is TGTGCCAGCAGCTTAGGACTAGCGGGAGCGGGGGGAGAGACCCAGTACTTC.